This entry lists 14 T cell receptor beta chains sequenced from one sample in a study of T cell responses to AZD1222 COVID-19 vaccine. TCRdb's table, derived via immunoSEQ multiplex PCR, lists solely in-frame clones and lacks some. The table includes about 150,000 clones, approximately 91% detected once. Here the sequenced sample was peripheral blood, taken 28 days after the second AZD1222 dose. All receptors derive from an adult who received the AZD1222 COVID-19 vaccine.

The chain is built from TRBV27 and TRBJ2-5; D call uncertain. The V end was cut by 4 bases, the J end by 1 base, with 1 base between. Per germline, CDR1 MNHEY and CDR2 SMNVEV (reference sequence). This CDR3 comprises 11 residues. The CDR3 reads CASSSQETQYF. CDR3 sequence (DNA): TGTGCCAGCAGTTCCCAAGAGACCCAGTACTTC.

This chain connects TRBV25-1 to TRBJ2-1; 11 positions agree with TRBD2. Germline V gene lookup returns CDR1 MGHDK and CDR2 SYGVNS. The length of the CDR3 is 15 residues. V lost 4 bases and J lost 4; bases outside the gene matches: 3. CDR3 sequence (DNA): TGTGCCAGCAGTGGTAGCGGGGGGGCATACAATGAGCAGTTCTTC. Its translation: CASSGSGGAYNEQFF.

The rearrangement links TRBV7-9 to TRBJ2-1, with D perhaps TRBD2 (5 bases). Deletions cut 6 bases from V and 8 bases from J, with 17 bases between. The length of the CDR3 is 14 residues. Germline V lookup: CDR1 SEHNR, CDR2 FQNEAQ (reference sequence). The CDR3 here is CASRNGEELYEQFF. The CDR3 bases are TGTGCCAGCAGGAACGGGGAAGAGTTGTATGAGCAGTTCTTC.

This clone was seen just once. This rearrangement joins TRBV9 to TRBJ2-3, with D possibly matching TRBD2 (6 bases). Germline V CDR1 and CDR2: SGDLS, YYNGEE. The V gene lost 0 bases and the J gene lost 6 bases, with 14 bases spanning the gap. The CDR3 sequence is 15 residues long. CDR3 region: CASSVVGAGEDTQYF. Here the CDR3 DNA reads TGTGCCAGCAGCGTAGTAGGAGCGGGCGAGGATACGCAGTATTTT.

The V gene is TRBV24-1, the J gene TRBJ2-1, with D hard to call. The germline gives CDR1 KGHDR, CDR2 SFDVKD. The CDR3 is 11 amino acids. V shed 6 bases and J shed 3 bases, with 2 bases lying between them. The chain's CDR3 is CATSHYNEQFF. CDR3 DNA sequence: TGTGCCACCAGTCACTACAATGAGCAGTTCTTC.

This chain uses TRBV7-2 with TRBJ1-1; D call uncertain. The CDR3 has 14 residues. With 5 bases removed from V and 0 bases from J, the gap between germline ends came to 10 bases. Germline assignment: CDR1 SGHTA and CDR2 FQGNSA. The CDR3 sequence is CASSRTALNTEAFF. The DNA of the CDR3 is TGTGCCAGCAGCCGGACGGCATTGAACACTGAAGCTTTCTTT.

The V and J genes are TRBV27 and TRBJ1-2, with D hard to call. This CDR3 spans 13 amino acids. Trimming cost V 4 bases and J 4 bases, with 10 bases left between them. CDR1 is MNHEY and CDR2 is SMNVEV in the germline V gene (reference sequence). CDR3 sequence reads: CASSWMSGYGYTF. In DNA form, the CDR3 reads TGTGCCAGCAGTTGGATGAGTGGCTATGGCTACACCTTC.

The chain recombines TRBV5-8 with TRBJ2-7; D perhaps matches TRBD1 (6 bases). V shed 4 bases and J shed 2 bases, with 13 bases lying between them. The CDR3 runs to 14 residues. Germline V gene lookup returns CDR1 SGHTS and CDR2 YDEGEE. Here the CDR3 DNA reads TGTGCCAGCAGCCTGGGCCCAGGGGCCTACGAGCAGTACTTC. Protein sequence: CASSLGPGAYEQYF. The variable domain in full, completed from reference TRBV5-8 and TRBJ2-7, reads EAGVTQSPTHLIKTRGQQATLRCSPISGHTSVYWYQQALGLGLQFLLWYDEGEERNRGNFPPRFSGRQFPNYSSELNVNALELEDSALYLCASSLGPGAYEQYFGPGTRLTVT.

Remarks on this clone: Other DNA sequences in this specimen translate into the identical CDR3. The rearrangement links TRBV2 to TRBJ1-5; 8 bases fit TRBD1. CDR3 length equals 13 residues. Germline CDR1 reads SNHLY; CDR2 reads FYNNEI. Trimming cost V 3 bases and J 7 bases; bases outside gene matches: 2. The CDR3 spells CASSDDRGQPQHF. In nucleotides, the CDR3 is TGTGCCAGCAGTGACGACAGGGGCCAGCCCCAGCATTTT. The variable domain in full, completed from reference TRBV2 and TRBJ1-5, reads EPEVTQTPSHQVTQMGQEVILRCVPISNHLYFYWYRQILGQKVEFLVSFYNNEISEKSEIFDDQFSVERPDGSNFTLKIRSTKLEDSAMYFCASSDDRGQPQHFGDGTRLSIL.

In the case of this clone: The identical CDR3 is also encoded by other nucleotide sequences in the sample. The chain is built from TRBV12-5 and TRBJ1-4, with 9 positions matching TRBD1. The ends lost 6 bases at V and 7 bases at J; junction bases unmatched: 6. The CDR3 loop spans 14 amino acids. CDR1 and CDR2 from the germline V gene are LGHNT and FRNRAP. Here the CDR3 DNA reads TGTGCTAGTGGCCCGGGACAGGGTTTTGAAAAACTGTTTTTT. Amino acids: CASGPGQGFEKLFF.

The V call is TRBV27, the J call TRBJ1-1, with TRBD1 as a possible D gene (6 bases). Looked up from germline, CDR1 is MNHEY and CDR2 is SMNVEV (reference sequence). There are 12 residues in the CDR3. The V end was cut by 8 bases, the J end by 5 bases, with 12 bases between. DNA of the CDR3: TGTGCCAGCCGCATAGGGGGTACTGAAGCTTTCTTT. The encoded protein is CASRIGGTEAFF.

This chain connects TRBV7-3 to TRBJ2-2; D unresolved. Germline V gene lookup returns CDR1 SGHTA and CDR2 FQGTGA. The CDR3 is 13 residues long. The ends were cut back, 4 bases at V and 5 bases at J, with 8 bases in the middle. The CDR3 is CASSSSITGELFF. CDR3 coding DNA: TGTGCCAGCAGCTCCAGTATTACCGGGGAGCTGTTTTTT.

The rearrangement links TRBV27 to TRBJ1-5, with D perhaps TRBD1 (6 bases). V was clipped by 6 bases and J by 3 bases, with 12 bases between them. Germline V gives CDR1 MNHEY, CDR2 SMNVEV (reference sequence). The CDR3 has 14 residues. CDR3 protein: CASSPQGPNQPQHF. The DNA of the CDR3 is TGTGCCAGCAGCCCACAGGGACCCAATCAGCCCCAGCATTTT.

The chain employs TRBV5-1 and TRBJ2-2; D gene uncertain. CDR1 SGHRS and CDR2 YFSETQ come from the germline V gene. V was shortened by 0 bases and J by 5 bases, with 11 bases between the two germline ends. The length of the CDR3 is 15 residues. The CDR3 here is CASSLAPGATGELFF. The DNA for the CDR3 is TGCGCCAGCAGCTTGGCTCCGGGCGCAACCGGGGAGCTGTTTTTT. The full variable domain, in which reference TRBV5-1 and TRBJ2-2 provide the parts outside the CDR3, is KAGVTQTPRYLIKTRGQQVTLSCSPISGHRSVSWYQQTPGQGLQFLFEYFSETQRNKGNFPGRFSGRQFSNSRSEMNVSTLELGDSALYLCASSLAPGATGELFFGEGSRLTVL.